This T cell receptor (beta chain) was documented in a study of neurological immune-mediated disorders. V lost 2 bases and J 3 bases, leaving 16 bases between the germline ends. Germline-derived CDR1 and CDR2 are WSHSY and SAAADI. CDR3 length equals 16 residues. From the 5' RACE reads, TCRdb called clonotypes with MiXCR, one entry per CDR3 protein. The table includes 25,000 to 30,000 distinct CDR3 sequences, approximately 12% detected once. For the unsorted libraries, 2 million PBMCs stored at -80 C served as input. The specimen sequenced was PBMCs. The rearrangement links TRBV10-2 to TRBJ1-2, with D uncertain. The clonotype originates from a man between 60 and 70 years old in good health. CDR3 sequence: CASSEARERRDYGYTF. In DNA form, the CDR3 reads TGCGCCAGCAGTGAGGCCCGGGAACGAAGGGACTATGGCTACACCTTC.